This T cell receptor beta chain was sequenced for a study of cytomegalovirus exposure and HLA in healthy donors. Study in general: About 80 million unique TCR sequences came from HLA-typed donors in an early release.

13 Jbeta primers and 60 Vbeta primers were used for the PCR. Assay: immunoSEQ multiplex PCR; the TCRdb copy retains only in-frame clones and omits some. Of 85,000 to 110,000 clones in the sample, 65% to 85% were seen once. Points on this clone: An end of the junction differs from the germline gene, which may be a read error.

The TCR comes from a man aged 45-65 years in good health and CMV-seropositive. The specimen was PBMCs.

CDR3 residues: CASSLSDNEQFF. The CDR3 nucleotides read TGTGCCAGCAGCCTCTCCGACAATGAGCAGTTCTTC. The chain couples TRBV6-6 to TRBJ2-1; D gene uncertain. CDR3 length: 12 residues. Germline assignment: CDR1 MNHNY and CDR2 SVGAGI (reference sequence).